Below, 24 T cell receptor beta chains from the same sample are listed, as sequenced in a study of T cells in Graves' hyperthyroidism and ophthalmopathy. Amplification yielded TCR beta CDR3 regions, with RNA transcripts as the source. A first-round RT-PCR of the TCR CDR3 used the HTBI primer set. TCRdb redid the calling of the multiplex PCR reads with MiXCR, one entry per CDR3 protein. The sample consists of around 600,000 distinct CDR3 sequences, more than 15% of them appearing once. The specimen was blood. The receptors were gathered from a woman aged 35 to 49 with Graves' ophthalmopathy.

The chain employs TRBV10-3 and TRBJ1-1; D is undetermined. Per the germline V gene, CDR1 is ENHRY and CDR2 is SYGVKD. This CDR3 spans 14 amino acids. The ends were cut back, 3 bases at V and 1 base at J, with 9 bases in the middle. CDR3 in DNA: TGTGCCATCAGTGAAGGGCAGTGGAACACTGAAGCTTTCTTT. Protein product: CAISEGQWNTEAFF.

This clonotype was observed at least ten times. This chain uses TRBV7-3 with TRBJ2-5, with TRBD1 matching 8 bases. The germline CDR1 and CDR2 sequences are SGHTA and FQGTGA. Unmatched junction bases numbered 10, after V lost 6 bases and J lost 4 bases. The CDR3 is 15 residues long. The CDR3 sequence: CASRSPDRGLETQYF. In DNA form, the CDR3 reads TGTGCCAGCAGGTCCCCTGACAGGGGACTAGAGACCCAGTACTTC.

This clonotype was recorded a few times. The V gene is TRBV11-2, the J gene TRBJ2-7; 8 nucleotides align to TRBD1. The CDR3 sequence is 15 residues long. CDR1 is SGHAT, CDR2 FQNNGV, per germline. With 6 bases clipped from V and 5 bases from J, the junction kept 12 bases outside the gene matches. CDR3 in amino acids: CASSPYLQGADEQYF. The CDR3 region has the DNA TGTGCCAGCAGTCCATACTTGCAGGGGGCGGACGAGCAGTACTTC.

Regarding this clonotype: The junction departs from the called germline gene at one end, perhaps through a read error. CDR3 residues: CASNEPGLAANEQFF. For the CDR3, the DNA is TGTGCCAGCAATGAACCGGGACTAGCGGCCAATGAGCAGTTCTTC. The rearrangement joins TRBV6-1 to TRBJ2-1, with 11 bases matching TRBD2. CDR1 is MNHNS, CDR2 SASEGT, per germline. The CDR3 runs 15 residues.

This clonotype was detected only a few times. The rearrangement joins TRBV6-1 to TRBJ2-6; 9 nucleotides align to TRBD1. V dropped 5 bases and J dropped 0; count of bases not matched to a gene: 2. Germline assignment: CDR1 MNHNS and CDR2 SASEGT. The CDR3 covers 16 residues. The CDR3 loop is CASSQTGGSGANVLTF. The CDR3 DNA sequence: TGTGCCAGCAGTCAGACAGGGGGCTCTGGGGCCAACGTCCTGACTTTC.

This clonotype has more than one count but fewer than ten. J is TRBJ1-3 and V is TRBV10-3; TRBD1 might be the D (5 bases). Trimming took 4 bases from V and 0 from J, leaving 13 bases between them. CDR1 is ENHRY, CDR2 SYGVKD, per germline. The CDR3 loop spans 16 amino acids. The CDR3 spells CAISAGLTSSGNTIYF. The CDR3 coding sequence is TGTGCCATCAGTGCGGGACTCACGAGCTCTGGAAACACCATATATTTT.

This clonotype was observed at least ten times. The junction departs from the called germline gene at one end, perhaps through a read error. The genes are TRBV3-1 and TRBJ1-1; 9 bases are a match to TRBD1. This CDR3 region has 13 residues. Germline lookup yields CDR1 LGHDT and CDR2 YNNKEL (reference sequence). The CDR3 DNA follows: TGTGCCAGCAGCCAAGGTTTGGGACAGGGTCATATCTTT. This gives the protein CASSQGLGQGHIF.

This clonotype was recorded many times. The genes are TRBV3-1 and TRBJ1-1; possible D gene TRBD1, 5 bases. From germline, CDR1 is LGHDT and CDR2 YNNKEL (reference sequence). Trimming stripped 4 bases from V and 0 bases from J, with 9 bases between. This CDR3 has 14 residues. The DNA of the CDR3 is TGTGCCAGCAGCCCGGACAATCTGAACACTGAAGCTTTCTTT. Translating gives CASSPDNLNTEAFF.

The sample holds a few counts of this clonotype. This chain uses TRBV2 with TRBJ2-2, with D perhaps being TRBD1 or TRBD2 (6 bases each). The CDR3 spans 12 residues. Germline assignment: CDR1 SNHLY and CDR2 FYNNEI. The ends were cut back, 7 bases at V and 5 bases at J, with 8 bases in the middle. CDR3 in amino acids: CASIGGTGELFF. The CDR3 DNA reads TGTGCCAGCATAGGGGGGACCGGGGAGCTGTTTTTT. Using reference TRBV2 and TRBJ2-2 for the parts outside the CDR3, the full variable domain is EPEVTQTPSHQVTQMGQEVILRCVPISNHLYFYWYRQILGQKVEFLVSFYNNEISEKSEIFDDQFSVERPDGSNFTLKIRSTKLEDSAMYFCASIGGTGELFFGEGSRLTVL.

Note on this clonotype: A much larger clonotype is one base distant, so this may be a read error. This sequence joins TRBV9 and TRBJ1-6; the D gene is possibly TRBD1 (6 bases). This CDR3 is built from 12 residues. CDR1 is SGDLS, CDR2 YYNGEE, per germline. CDR3 coding DNA: TGTGACAGCAGCGTAGTTGGGGGGCACCTCCACTTT. Amino acid sequence: CDSSVVGGHLHF.

Ten or more counts support this clonotype. The chain combines TRBV25-1 with TRBJ1-1, with D possibly being TRBD1 (5 bases). The CDR3 is made up of 15 amino acids. Germline V gene data show CDR1 as MGHDK and CDR2 as SYGVNS. The V and J ends lost 6 bases and 0 bases respectively, with 14 bases between them. CDR3 loop: CASSAQTAMNTEAFF. The CDR3, as DNA: TGTGCCAGCAGCGCCCAGACAGCTATGAACACTGAAGCTTTCTTT.

This clonotype was seen many times. The CDR3 DNA follows: TGTGCCAGCAGTTTTTCAGGCTTTGGCACTGAAGCTTTCTTT. This sequence encodes CASSFSGFGTEAFF. This chain joins TRBV27 and TRBJ1-1; D not resolved. V shed 3 bases and J shed 4 bases, with 12 bases lying between them. The V gene's germline CDR1 is MNHEY and CDR2 SMNVEV (reference sequence). This CDR3 is 14 amino acids long.

This clonotype showed up many times. V and J are TRBV7-9 and TRBJ1-1, with a weak D call TRBD1 (6 bases). CDR1 and CDR2 from the germline V gene are SEHNR and FQNEAQ (reference sequence). This CDR3 is 14 amino acids long. Between the trimmed V and J ends, which lost 7 bases and 1 base, there was a span of 13 bases. The CDR3 protein is CASTRGLGNTEAFF. The CDR3 bases are TGTGCCAGCACACGGGGGCTCGGGAACACTGAAGCTTTCTTT.

This clonotype was counted many times. This chain links TRBV28 with TRBJ2-1; tentatively, D is TRBD1 (6 bases). Trimming took 5 bases from V and 9 from J, leaving 11 bases between them. Per the germline V gene, CDR1 is MDHEN and CDR2 is SYDVKM. The CDR3 has 12 residues. In DNA form, the CDR3 reads TGTGCCAGCAGTAACAGGGTACGTGAGCAGTTCTTC. Protein sequence: CASSNRVREQFF. The entire variable domain, with the rest obtained from reference TRBV28 and TRBJ2-1, is as follows: DVKVTQSSRYLVKRTGEKVFLECVQDMDHENMFWYRQDPGLGLRLIYFSYDVKMKEKGDIPEGYSVSREKKERFSLILESASTNQTSMYLCASSNRVREQFFGPGTRLTVL.

The chain joins TRBV28 to TRBJ2-7; either TRBD1 or TRBD2 may supply D (5 bases each). The CDR3 extends over 14 amino acids. The germline CDR1 and CDR2 sequences are MDHEN and SYDVKM. Trimming cost V 7 bases and J 3 bases, with 16 bases left between them. The CDR3: CASKSGTRYYEQYF. The CDR3 nucleotides are TGTGCCAGCAAATCCGGGACGCGGTACTACGAGCAGTACTTC.

This clonotype was seen only a few times. The gene calls are TRBV19 and TRBJ2-4; 8 positions match TRBD2. The V and J ends lost 0 bases and 7 bases, in that order; junction bases with no gene match: 8. The V gene's germline CDR1 is LNHDA and CDR2 SQIVND (reference sequence). The CDR3 loop spans 16 amino acids. Here the CDR3 reads CASSIDHVASGNIQYF. The CDR3 bases are TGTGCCAGTAGTATAGATCATGTTGCTAGCGGGAACATTCAGTACTTC.

This clonotype was found many times. This chain's CDR3 is CASSLDSSGTDTQYF. CDR3 nucleotide sequence: TGTGCCAGCAGCTTAGATTCCTCGGGCACAGATACGCAGTATTTT. The chain carries TRBV7-2 and TRBJ2-3; D is unresolved. Trimming took off 1 base at V and 1 base at J, with 9 bases between the two ends. Per germline, CDR1 SGHTA and CDR2 FQGNSA. CDR3 length: 15 residues. Supplemented by reference TRBV7-2 and TRBJ2-3, the full variable domain reads GAGVSQSPSNKVTEKGKDVELRCDPISGHTALYWYRQSLGQGLEFLIYFQGNSAPDKSGLPSDRFSAERTGGSVSTLTIQRTQQEDSAVYLCASSLDSSGTDTQYFGPGTRLTVL.

This clonotype was detected a few times. The rearrangement uses TRBV10-3 and TRBJ1-6; TRBD1 might be the D (6 bases). The CDR3 runs 15 residues. Trimming left V 4 bases short and J 8 bases short, with 15 bases between. Per the germline V gene, CDR1 is ENHRY and CDR2 is SYGVKD. The CDR3 sequence: CAISVQGGRDSPLHF. CDR3 bases: TGTGCCATCAGTGTCCAAGGGGGTCGAGATTCACCCCTCCACTTT.

This clonotype came up a few times. V and J are TRBV10-3 and TRBJ1-5, with D possibly TRBD1 on 5 matching bases. V lost 2 bases and J 0 bases, leaving 11 bases between the germline ends. This CDR3 is built from 16 residues. Germline V gene lookup returns CDR1 ENHRY and CDR2 SYGVKD. DNA of the CDR3: TGTGCCATCAGTGAGCGGCAGGGCGATAGCAATCAGCCCCAGCATTTT. It translates to CAISERQGDSNQPQHF.

This clonotype came up a few times. The chain recombines TRBV27 with TRBJ2-1, with no clear D. CDR3 length: 11 residues. Trimming stripped 2 bases from V and 9 bases from J, with 5 bases between. Germline V gene lookup returns CDR1 MNHEY and CDR2 SMNVEV (reference sequence). The CDR3 protein is CASSLLGEQFF. The CDR3 bases are TGTGCCAGCAGTTTACTAGGTGAGCAGTTCTTC.

This chain links TRBV20-1 with TRBJ2-2, with TRBD2 matching over 9 bases. Germline loops: CDR1 DFQATT, CDR2 SNEGSKA (reference sequence). Trimming cost V 5 bases and J 7 bases; bases outside gene matches: 5. The length of the CDR3 is 13 residues. The CDR3 spells CSAGGGVNGELFF. For the CDR3, the DNA is TGCAGTGCTGGCGGGGGGGTCAACGGGGAGCTGTTTTTT.

This clonotype was detected only once. Germline is not matched at one junction end, which may reflect a read error. The chain employs TRBV12-3 or TRBV12-4 and TRBJ2-7; 7 bases map to TRBD1. There are 14 residues in the CDR3. CDR3 residues: CASSLVTGDGEQYF. The CDR3 DNA reads as TGTGCCAGCAGCTTAGTTACAGGGGACGGCGAGCAGTACTTC.

This clonotype was seen repeatedly, ten times or more. This sequence joins TRBV7-9 and TRBJ2-1; D is undetermined. CDR1 is SEHNR, CDR2 FQNEAQ, per germline (reference sequence). The CDR3 totals 13 residues. V was pared by 1 base and J by 9 bases, with 10 bases between. The CDR3 sequence is CASSLGSSSEQFF. CDR3 nucleotides: TGTGCCAGCAGCTTAGGATCGTCTAGTGAGCAGTTCTTC.

This clonotype has a count of ten or more. The chain uses TRBV2 and TRBJ2-3; either TRBD1 or TRBD2 may fit D (5 bases each). The V end lost 10 bases, the J end lost 0 bases, and 17 bases lay between the germline ends. This CDR3 is 15 amino acids long. Germline lookup yields CDR1 SNHLY and CDR2 FYNNEI. The CDR3 region has the DNA TGTGCCACCCGGCGCAGGGACCTTAGCACAGATACGCAGTATTTT. Protein sequence: CATRRRDLSTDTQYF.